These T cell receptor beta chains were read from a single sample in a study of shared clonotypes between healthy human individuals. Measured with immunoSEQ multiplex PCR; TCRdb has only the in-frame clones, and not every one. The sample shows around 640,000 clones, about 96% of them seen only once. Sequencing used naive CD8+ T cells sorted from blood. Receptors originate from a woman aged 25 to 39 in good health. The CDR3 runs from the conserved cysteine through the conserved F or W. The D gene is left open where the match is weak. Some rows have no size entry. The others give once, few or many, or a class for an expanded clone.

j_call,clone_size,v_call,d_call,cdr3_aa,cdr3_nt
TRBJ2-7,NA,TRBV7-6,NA,CASSPAYSASYEQYF,TGTGCCAGCAGCCCAGCCTACTCCGCCTCCTACGAGCAGTACTTC
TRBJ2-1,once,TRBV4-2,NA,CASSQDIGAGRYNEQFF,TGTGCCAGCAGCCAAGATATCGGGGCAGGGCGTTACAATGAGCAGTTCTTC
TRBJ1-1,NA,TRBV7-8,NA,CASSYGGRNTEAFF,TGTGCCAGCAGCTATGGGGGCCGAAACACTGAAGCTTTCTTT
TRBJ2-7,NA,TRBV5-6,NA,CASSLIAGRAYEQYF,TGTGCCAGCAGCTTGATTGCGGGAAGGGCCTACGAGCAGTACTTC
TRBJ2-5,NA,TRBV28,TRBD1,CASSRRDRKEETQYF,TGTGCCAGCAGCCGTAGGGACAGAAAAGAAGAGACCCAGTACTTC
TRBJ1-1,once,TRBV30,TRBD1,CAWSPTGGTEAFF,TGTGCCTGGAGTCCAACAGGGGGGACTGAAGCTTTCTTT
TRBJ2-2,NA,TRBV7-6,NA,CASSFAITGELFF,TGTGCCAGCAGCTTTGCCATCACCGGGGAGCTGTTTTTT
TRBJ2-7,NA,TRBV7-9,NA,CASSWSGQQNSYEQYF,TGTGCCAGCAGTTGGTCGGGGCAACAAAACTCCTACGAGCAGTACTTC
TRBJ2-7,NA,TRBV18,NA,CASSRPSRTGLYEQYF,TGTGCCAGCTCACGACCCTCAAGAACAGGGCTCTACGAGCAGTACTTC
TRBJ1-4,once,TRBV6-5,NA,CASSSGWGGDQKLFF,TGTGCCAGCAGTTCAGGATGGGGCGGGGATCAAAAACTGTTTTTT
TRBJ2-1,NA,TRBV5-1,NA,CASSPGNEQFF,TGCGCCAGCAGCCCCGGCAATGAGCAGTTCTTC
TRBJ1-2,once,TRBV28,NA,CASSSLGGYTF,TGTGCCAGCAGTTCCCTGGGGGGCTACACCTTC
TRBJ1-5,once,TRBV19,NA,CASTRGGPQPQHF,TGTGCCAGCACTAGGGGGGGCCCTCAGCCCCAGCATTTT
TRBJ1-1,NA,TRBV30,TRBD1,CAVKGGQSTEAFF,TGTGCCGTAAAGGGGGGACAGAGCACTGAAGCTTTCTTT
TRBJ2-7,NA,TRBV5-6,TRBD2,CASSSGLAAYEQYF,TGTGCCAGCAGCTCGGGACTAGCAGCGTACGAGCAGTACTTC
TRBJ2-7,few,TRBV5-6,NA,CASSLASSYEQYF,TGTGCCAGCAGCTTGGCGAGTAGCTACGAGCAGTACTTC
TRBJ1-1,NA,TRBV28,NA,CASSPPTVRSAFF,TGTGCCAGCAGTCCCCCGACAGTCCGGTCAGCTTTCTTT
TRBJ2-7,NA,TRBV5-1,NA,CASRADSYYAYEQYF,TGCGCCAGCAGGGCCGACAGCTATTACGCTTACGAGCAGTACTTC
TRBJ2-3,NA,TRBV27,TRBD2,CASSAPGLAGDTQYF,TGTGCCAGCAGTGCGCCCGGACTAGCGGGCGATACGCAGTATTTT
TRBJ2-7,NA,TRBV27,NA,CASSLSRGGNYEQYF,TGTGCCAGCAGTTTATCACGGGGCGGGAACTACGAGCAGTACTTC
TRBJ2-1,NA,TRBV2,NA,CASSEVGNEQFF,TGTGCCAGCAGTGAGGTTGGGAATGAGCAGTTCTTC
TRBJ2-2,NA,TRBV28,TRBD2,CASSLKPGGGLVNTGELFF,TGTGCCAGCAGTTTAAAACCTGGCGGGGGTTTGGTTAACACCGGGGAGCTGTTTTTT
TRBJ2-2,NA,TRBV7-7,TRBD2,CASSLVASGSNTGELFF,TGTGCCAGCAGCTTAGTTGCTAGCGGGTCGAACACCGGGGAGCTGTTTTTT
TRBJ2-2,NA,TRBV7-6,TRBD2,CASSNVEGLADYTGELFF,TGTGCCAGCAGCAACGTGGAGGGACTAGCTGACTACACCGGGGAGCTGTTTTTT
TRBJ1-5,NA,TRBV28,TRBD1,CASSPDRANQPQHF,TGTGCCAGCAGTCCCGACAGGGCCAATCAGCCCCAGCATTTT
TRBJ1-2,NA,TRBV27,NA,CASSTSGSYGYTF,TGTGCCAGCAGTACATCAGGGAGTTATGGCTACACCTTC
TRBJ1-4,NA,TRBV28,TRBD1,CASRTPLDRGSTNEKLFF,TGTGCCAGCAGGACCCCGTTGGACAGGGGGTCAACTAATGAAAAACTGTTTTTT
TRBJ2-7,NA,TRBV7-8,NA,CASSLGYTYEQYF,TGTGCCAGCAGCTTAGGCTACACCTACGAGCAGTACTTC
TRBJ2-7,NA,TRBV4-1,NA,CASSHFGSHEQYF,TGCGCCAGCAGCCATTTCGGGAGCCACGAGCAGTACTTC
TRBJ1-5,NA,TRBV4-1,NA,CASSPSEGQPQHF,TGCGCCAGCAGCCCCTCAGAGGGTCAGCCCCAGCATTTT
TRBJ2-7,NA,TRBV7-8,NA,CASSSGPKHYEQYF,TGTGCCAGCAGCTCTGGACCGAAACACTACGAGCAGTACTTC
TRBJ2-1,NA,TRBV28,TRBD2,CASSPRLAGVYEQFF,TGTGCCAGCAGTCCACGGCTAGCGGGAGTCTATGAGCAGTTCTTC
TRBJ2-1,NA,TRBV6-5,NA,CASLSIYNEQFF,TGTGCCAGCCTCTCCATTTACAATGAGCAGTTCTTC
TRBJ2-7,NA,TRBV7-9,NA,CASSLGPREQYF,TGTGCCAGCAGTCTAGGGCCCAGGGAGCAGTACTTC
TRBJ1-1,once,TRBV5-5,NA,CASEGDLNTEAFF,TGTGCCAGCGAGGGGGATCTGAACACTGAAGCTTTCTTT
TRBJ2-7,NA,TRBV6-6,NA,CASSYGGTEQYF,TGTGCCAGCAGTTACGGGGGTACCGAGCAGTACTTC
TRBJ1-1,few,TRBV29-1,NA,CSVAIVGTEAFF,TGCAGCGTTGCTATAGTGGGAACTGAAGCTTTCTTT
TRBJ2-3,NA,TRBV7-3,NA,CASGITDTQYF,TGTGCCAGCGGCATCACAGATACGCAGTATTTT
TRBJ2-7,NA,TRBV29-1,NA,CSVEDGSSYEQYF,TGCAGCGTTGAAGATGGGTCCTCCTACGAGCAGTACTTC
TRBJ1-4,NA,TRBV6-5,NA,CASSYGTGAEKLFF,TGTGCCAGCAGTTACGGGACCGGGGCTGAAAAACTGTTTTTT
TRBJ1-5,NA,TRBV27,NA,CASSFRGYSNQPQHF,TGTGCCAGCAGTTTCAGAGGTTATAGCAATCAGCCCCAGCATTTT
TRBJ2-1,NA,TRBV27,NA,CASSPGNEQFF,TGTGCCAGCAGTCCGGGTAATGAGCAGTTCTTC
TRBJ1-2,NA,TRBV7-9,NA,CASSIGGGLNYGYTF,TGTGCCAGCAGCATCGGAGGGGGGCTTAACTATGGCTACACCTTC
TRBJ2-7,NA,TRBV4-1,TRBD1,CASSLSGTGGYEQYF,TGCGCCAGCAGCCTCAGCGGGACAGGGGGCTACGAGCAGTACTTC